The text below deals with one TCR beta chain. What it recognizes is unknown. At the end of approximately 10 days of culture, CD4+ T cells were isolated. At days 3 and 7, half of the medium was exchanged for IL-2 medium. These data are taken from a study of vaccination effects on CD4 cells after COVID-19. This CDR3 is 15 amino acids long. Looked up from germline, CDR1 is MGHRA and CDR2 is YSYEKL. V was clipped by 0 bases and J by 5 bases, with 10 bases between them. Produced via immunoSEQ multiplex PCR; TCRdb's table is partial and in-frame only. The table lists over 65,000 clones, around 77% of them singletons, with about 1.9% in the top ten.

The chain couples TRBV4-1 to TRBJ1-4, with TRBD1 as a possible D gene (5 bases). The material was CD4+ T cells from PBMCs cultured without peptide, obtained before COVID-19 vaccination. This clonotype was sampled from a human donor who received a COVID-19 vaccine. DNA for the CDR3: TGCGCCAGCAGCCAAGACGGGTCAGGGAATGAAAAACTGTTTTTT. It codes for CASSQDGSGNEKLFF.